This passage covers 13 T cell receptor beta chains from one sample sequenced in a study of blood T cell repertoires in COVID-19 (TCRdb year 2020). The method behind the library was the immunoSEQ multiplex PCR assay. Here the immuneACCESS table is served through TCRdb, limited to in-frame sequences with V and J called. Missing clones are a known gap in these copies; in checked studies unresolved V genes cover under half, and the rest lacks a known reason. The sample table shows 95,000 to 150,000 clones, and about three quarters are seen once. The ten largest clonotypes hold more than 0.8% of the sample. Sequencing was done on a sample of peripheral blood. The receptors derive from a human donor with acute or convalescent COVID-19. The donor label of this sample is uncertain.

This clone was recorded only once. The chain joins TRBV19 to TRBJ2-6; D gene uncertain. Germline lookup yields CDR1 LNHDA and CDR2 SQIVND (reference sequence). The V and J ends lost 1 base and 3 bases respectively, with 7 bases between them. The CDR3 is made up of 15 amino acids. CDR3 sequence reads: CASSIVPVGANVLTF. For the CDR3, the DNA is TGTGCCAGTAGTATAGTACCGGTTGGGGCCAACGTCCTGACTTTC.

This clone was seen once. The chain joins TRBV5-1 to TRBJ2-1, with 10 bases lining up with TRBD1. Germline V gene data show CDR1 as SGHRS and CDR2 as YFSETQ. The trim removed 6 bases at V and 4 bases at J, leaving 4 bases unmatched. This CDR3 has 14 residues. CDR3 sequence reads: CASTWTGGYNEQFF. In DNA form, the CDR3 reads TGCGCCAGCACCTGGACAGGGGGGTACAATGAGCAGTTCTTC.

This rearrangement joins TRBV6-4 to TRBJ1-2; a possible D gene is TRBD1 (5 bases). The length of the CDR3 is 14 residues. Germline loops: CDR1 MRHNA, CDR2 SNTAGT. Trimming pared 0 bases from V and 8 bases from J, leaving 13 bases between. The CDR3 spells CASSDSGQGGGYTF. CDR3 DNA sequence: TGTGCCAGCAGTGACTCGGGGCAGGGAGGAGGCTACACCTTC.

The chain links TRBV7-6 to TRBJ2-1, with D possibly being TRBD1 (6 bases). The CDR3 contains 16 residues. Germline V gene data show CDR1 as SGHVS and CDR2 as FNYEAQ. V lost 4 bases and J lost 8, with 21 bases in between. In DNA, the CDR3 is TGTGCCAGCAGCTCCCGTCTCGACACCTCAGGGGATGAGCAGTTCTTC. Translation gives CASSSRLDTSGDEQFF.

This chain links TRBV6-5 with TRBJ1-2, with 8 bases identical to TRBD1. Germline V CDR1 and CDR2: MNHEY, SVGAGI. V gave up 4 bases and J gave up 7 bases; unmatched junction bases: 8. The CDR3 totals 14 residues. As DNA, the CDR3 is TGTGCCAGCAGTTCGACGGACAGGGCCCGTGGCTACACCTTC. This sequence encodes CASSSTDRARGYTF.

This chain connects TRBV28 to TRBJ2-3; TRBD2 aligns across 11 bases. The CDR3 totals 16 residues. The germline gives CDR1 MDHEN, CDR2 SYDVKM. J gave up 3 bases and V 8 bases, and 10 bases lay outside the gene matches. The CDR3 nucleotides read TGTGCCAGCCGTTCGGTACTAGCGGGGGTAACAGATACGCAGTATTTT. It translates to CASRSVLAGVTDTQYF.

This chain uses TRBV3-1 (or the pseudogene TRBV3-2) with TRBJ1-5, with no clear D. The CDR3 extends over 13 amino acids. Germline V CDR1 and CDR2: LGHDT, YNNKEL (reference sequence). The V gene lost 1 base and the J gene lost 6 bases, with 7 bases spanning the gap. This CDR3 is CASSQGPGQPQHF. The CDR3, as DNA: TGTGCCAGCAGCCAAGGTCCCGGTCAGCCCCAGCATTTT.

The V call is TRBV1, the J call TRBJ1-2; the listed D gene, TRBD1, was not tested against the DNA. TRBV1 is a documented pseudogene. The CDR3 runs 15 residues. The CDR3 loop is CTSGSGQGGTNGYTF. The CDR3 DNA follows: TGCACCAGCGGATCGGGACAGGGAGGAACGAATGGCTACACCTTC.

In DNA, the CDR3 is TGCGCCAGCAGCCTTGGTCCGGTCAACTACGAGCAGTACTTC. Translation gives CASSLGPVNYEQYF. The gene calls are TRBV5-1 and TRBJ2-7; no clear D gene. The CDR3 sequence is 14 residues long. Trimming removed 4 bases at V and 3 bases at J, with 14 bases between. Germline lookup yields CDR1 SGHRS and CDR2 YFSETQ. The full variable domain, in which reference TRBV5-1 and TRBJ2-7 provide the parts outside the CDR3, is KAGVTQTPRYLIKTRGQQVTLSCSPISGHRSVSWYQQTPGQGLQFLFEYFSETQRNKGNFPGRFSGRQFSNSRSEMNVSTLELGDSALYLCASSLGPVNYEQYFGPGTRLTVT.

V and J are TRBV23-1 and TRBJ1-1; 8 nucleotides match TRBD1. TRBV23-1 is assigned to the ORF class and has an uncertain function. Germline trimming cut 0 bases from V and 4 bases from J; bases unmatched to any gene: 10. CDR3 length: 17 residues. Written as DNA, the CDR3 is TGCGCCAGCAGTCAATCGATCCAGGGGGCACAGGGCACTGAAGCTTTCTTT. This translates into CASSQSIQGAQGTEAFF.

The chain links TRBV7-3 to TRBJ2-6; D ambiguous. This CDR3 is 16 amino acids long. Germline CDR1 SGHTA, CDR2 FQGTGA. Trimming stripped 5 bases from V and 4 bases from J, with 15 bases between. The chain's CDR3 is CASSPLTVSGANVLTF. The CDR3 nucleotides are TGTGCCAGCAGCCCCCTCACTGTTTCGGGGGCCAACGTCCTGACTTTC.

This chain uses TRBV5-1 with TRBJ2-5; 8 positions agree with TRBD1. Unmatched junction bases numbered 8, after V lost 5 bases and J lost 2 bases. CDR1 is SGHRS, CDR2 YFSETQ, per germline. There are 15 residues in the CDR3. DNA for the CDR3: TGCGCCAGCAGTGGACGGACAGGGCCGCAAGAGACCCAGTACTTC. Its translation: CASSGRTGPQETQYF.

This clone was seen ten or more times. V gene TRBV19 combines with J gene TRBJ1-5; a possible D gene is TRBD1 (5 bases). Germline loops: CDR1 LNHDA, CDR2 SQIVND (reference sequence). The CDR3 covers 16 residues. Trimming pared 5 bases from V and 3 bases from J, leaving 17 bases between. CDR3 sequence reads: CASSRSGADVNQPQHF. The CDR3 DNA is TGTGCCAGTAGTCGGTCTGGGGCGGATGTCAATCAGCCCCAGCATTTT. Together with reference TRBV19 and TRBJ1-5, the CDR3 gives the full variable domain: DGGITQSPKYLFRKEGQNVTLSCEQNLNHDAMYWYRQDPGQGLRLIYYSQIVNDFQKGDIAEGYSVSREKKESFPLTVTSAQKNPTAFYLCASSRSGADVNQPQHFGDGTRLSIL.